The 27 T cell receptor beta chains reported below all come from one sample, sequenced in a study of control samples from healthy donors and cancer patients. The protocol was immunoSEQ multiplex PCR, while the TCRdb copy is restricted to in-frame clones and leaves out a portion. Among around 110,000 clones listed, 85% to 90% were seen once. The sequencing sample was made of blood. The receptors were gathered from a woman in her 70s in good health.

V gene TRBV7-6 combines with J gene TRBJ1-6; 8 positions agree with TRBD1. This CDR3 comprises 18 residues. From germline, CDR1 is SGHVS and CDR2 FNYEAQ. J was trimmed by 9 bases and V by 0 bases; bases with no gene match: 13. CDR3 sequence (DNA): TGTGCCAGCAGCTTAGCCACTAGGACAGGGTTTGGAGCTTCACCCCTCCACTTT. Its translation is CASSLATRTGFGASPLHF.

This chain uses TRBV3-1 (or the pseudogene TRBV3-2) with TRBJ1-1; D not resolved. Trimming pared 0 bases from V and 9 bases from J, leaving 8 bases between. From germline, CDR1 is LGHDT and CDR2 YNNKEL (reference sequence). This CDR3 spans 12 amino acids. This CDR3 is CASSQDLRQAFF. Here the CDR3 DNA reads TGTGCCAGCAGCCAAGATCTCAGGCAAGCTTTCTTT.

The V and J genes are TRBV29-1 and TRBJ1-1; no firm D call. V gave up 4 bases and J gave up 11 bases, with 20 bases separating them. The CDR3 contains 13 residues. Germline-derived CDR1 and CDR2 are SQVTM and ANQGSEA. CDR3 region: CSVVSNSESRAFF. The CDR3 region has the DNA TGCAGCGTTGTAAGTAATTCGGAGTCTCGGGCTTTCTTT.

CDR3 region: CASSRTNEKLFF. DNA for the CDR3: TGTGCCAGTAGTCGAACTAATGAAAAACTGTTTTTT. This chain connects TRBV19 to TRBJ1-4, with no clear D. CDR3 length: 12 amino acids. Germline V gene lookup returns CDR1 LNHDA and CDR2 SQIVND (reference sequence). Trimming shortened V by 5 bases and J by 1 base, and 2 bases separated the two germline ends.

The V call is TRBV6-5, the J call TRBJ1-2; 11 bases agree with TRBD1. J was trimmed by 3 bases and V by 8 bases; bases with no gene match: 2. CDR1 is MNHEY and CDR2 is SVGAGI in the germline V gene. This CDR3 contains 13 residues. The CDR3 DNA reads TGTGCCAGCGGACAGGGGGCCCACTATGGCTACACCTTC. Translating it yields CASGQGAHYGYTF.

The chain links TRBV20-1 to TRBJ1-4; 7 bases agree with TRBD1. The CDR3 consists of 14 residues. Germline CDR1 is DFQATT and CDR2 is SNEGSKA (reference sequence). J was trimmed by 4 bases and V by 3 bases; bases with no gene match: 5. CDR3 bases: TGCAGTGCTAGTTCGCAGGGGGTTAATGAAAAACTGTTTTTT. It specifies CSASSQGVNEKLFF.

This clone was counted at least ten times. The gene calls are TRBV6-2 or TRBV6-3 and TRBJ2-1; 9 bases fit TRBD2. CDR3 length: 15 residues. Unmatched junction bases numbered 6, after V lost 6 bases and J lost 3 bases. Germline values: CDR1 MNHEY, CDR2 SVGEGT. The CDR3 nucleotides read TGTGCCAGCAGCGCCCCAGCGGGGGGCTACAATGAGCAGTTCTTC. Residues: CASSAPAGGYNEQFF.

The count of this clone is one. The chain has TRBV2 and TRBJ1-1; weak D call: TRBD1 (5 bases). The germline V and J ends were trimmed by 7 bases and 3 bases, with 15 bases remaining between them. CDR1 SNHLY and CDR2 FYNNEI come from the germline V gene. This CDR3 has 14 residues. The CDR3 loop is CASIRRDGYTEAFF. The CDR3 coding sequence is TGTGCCAGCATCCGTAGGGACGGATACACTGAAGCTTTCTTT.

The CDR3 protein is CASSSTTDYEQYF. The CDR3 DNA reads TGTGCCAGCAGCTCCACGACGGATTACGAGCAGTACTTC. J is TRBJ2-7 and V is TRBV11-2; no reliable D call. V was cut by 4 bases and J by 4 bases, with 11 bases left in between. This CDR3 is built from 13 residues. Germline V gene lookup returns CDR1 SGHAT and CDR2 FQNNGV.

CDR3 nucleotide sequence: TGTGCAAGTCGCTTAGTTGGGGGCGTGAGCTATGGCTACACCTTC. Residues: CASRLVGGVSYGYTF. The chain has TRBV12-2 and TRBJ1-2; the tabulated D call, TRBD1, remains unverified against the DNA. TRBV12-2 is deemed a pseudogene. This CDR3 region has 15 residues.

The genes are TRBV5-1 and TRBJ2-1; D is possibly TRBD2 (5 bases). CDR1 and CDR2 from the germline V gene are SGHRS and YFSETQ. The CDR3 runs to 14 residues. V gave up 0 bases and J gave up 8 bases, with 12 bases separating them. CDR3 sequence (DNA): TGCGCCAGCAGCTTGGTGGGGAGTCTTTATGAGCAGTTCTTC. Translation: CASSLVGSLYEQFF.

This clone has only one observation. This sequence joins TRBV6-6 and TRBJ2-7; the D gene is possibly TRBD1 (5 bases). The germline gives CDR1 MNHNY, CDR2 SVGAGI (reference sequence). The CDR3 has 14 residues. V was trimmed by 0 bases and J by 5 bases, leaving 11 bases between them. CDR3 amino acids: CASSYSTQGHEQYF. CDR3 DNA: TGTGCCAGCAGTTACTCGACGCAGGGCCACGAGCAGTACTTC.

V usage is TRBV6-6 and J usage is TRBJ2-1, with a possible D match to TRBD1 (6 bases). Trimming removed 5 bases from V and 6 bases from J, with 11 bases in between. The CDR3 contains 13 residues. Germline V gives CDR1 MNHNY, CDR2 SVGAGI (reference sequence). The CDR3 protein is CASSPYRANEQFF. CDR3 DNA: TGTGCCAGCAGTCCTTACAGGGCCAATGAGCAGTTCTTC.

The chain has TRBV27 and TRBJ2-5, with unresolved D. The germline V gene encodes CDR1 MNHEY and CDR2 SMNVEV (reference sequence). The CDR3 consists of 14 residues. Trimming took off 2 bases at V and 0 bases at J, with 7 bases between the two ends. CDR3 sequence (DNA): TGTGCCAGCAGTTTACTGGGGTACCAAGAGACCCAGTACTTC. It translates to CASSLLGYQETQYF.

This clone was observed a single time. The V call is TRBV7-2, the J call TRBJ1-4, with TRBD1 identical over 8 bases. V dropped 6 bases and J dropped 1; count of bases not matched to a gene: 4. The CDR3 covers 15 residues. Germline V gene sequence: CDR1 SGHTA, CDR2 FQGNSA. CDR3 sequence: CASSRTGGTNEKLFF. CDR3 bases: TGTGCCAGCAGTCGCACAGGGGGAACTAATGAAAAACTGTTTTTT.

This chain connects TRBV3-1 (or the pseudogene TRBV3-2) to TRBJ2-3, with D hard to call. Germline values: CDR1 LGHDT, CDR2 YNNKEL (reference sequence). This CDR3 region has 12 residues. V was clipped by 1 base and J by 6 bases, with 5 bases between them. The CDR3 DNA follows: TGTGCCAGCAGCCAAGCGAGCGATACGCAGTATTTT. As protein: CASSQASDTQYF.

The chain employs TRBV5-1 and TRBJ1-5; weak D call: TRBD1 (6 bases). The germline V gene encodes CDR1 SGHRS and CDR2 YFSETQ. This CDR3 is built from 14 residues. V lost 1 base and J 2 bases, leaving 7 bases between the germline ends. The CDR3 DNA sequence: TGCGCCAGCAGCTTGTCAGGGGGCAATCAGCCCCAGCATTTT. Translated: CASSLSGGNQPQHF. Together with reference TRBV5-1 and TRBJ1-5, the CDR3 gives the full variable domain: KAGVTQTPRYLIKTRGQQVTLSCSPISGHRSVSWYQQTPGQGLQFLFEYFSETQRNKGNFPGRFSGRQFSNSRSEMNVSTLELGDSALYLCASSLSGGNQPQHFGDGTRLSIL.

This clone appeared a single time. The chain has TRBV29-1 and TRBJ2-7, with 9 positions matching TRBD1. CDR3 size: 15 residues. Per the germline V gene, CDR1 is SQVTM and CDR2 is ANQGSEA. J lost 4 bases, V lost 0 bases, and 7 bases had no gene match. CDR3 in amino acids: CSVEDPYRGLYEQYF. The CDR3, as DNA: TGCAGCGTTGAAGATCCCTACAGGGGGCTTTACGAGCAGTACTTC.

V and J are TRBV6-5 and TRBJ2-1; 10 nucleotides match TRBD1. CDR3 length: 14 residues. V was clipped by 10 bases and J by 9 bases; unmatched bases: 12. The germline V gene has CDR1 MNHEY and CDR2 SVGAGI. The CDR3 reads CATYPTGQGSEQFF. As DNA, the CDR3 is TGTGCCACCTACCCGACGGGACAGGGGTCTGAGCAGTTCTTC.

This chain links TRBV6-4 with TRBJ2-1; D is perhaps TRBD2 (6 bases). Between the trimmed V and J ends, which lost 0 bases and 0 bases, there was a span of 6 bases. Germline CDR1 is MRHNA and CDR2 is SNTAGT. The CDR3 runs to 15 residues. The CDR3 loop is CASSDSSGSYNEQFF. CDR3 sequence (DNA): TGTGCCAGCAGTGACTCTAGCGGCTCCTACAATGAGCAGTTCTTC.

V is TRBV27 and J is TRBJ2-3, with 9 bases that match TRBD2. The V segment lost 7 bases and the J segment 6 bases; nucleotides outside the gene matches: 14. CDR3 size: 16 residues. Germline V gene data show CDR1 as MNHEY and CDR2 as SMNVEV (reference sequence). The DNA of the CDR3 is TGTGCCAGCATTGGGGTACGGCGGGGGGGCCTGGATACGCAGTATTTT. Translated: CASIGVRRGGLDTQYF.

The genes are TRBV5-1 and TRBJ1-2; perhaps TRBD1 as D (6 bases). The germline V gene encodes CDR1 SGHRS and CDR2 YFSETQ. The CDR3 runs to 12 residues. V was clipped by 7 bases and J by 8 bases, with 15 bases between them. CDR3 nucleotide sequence: TGCGCCAGCGGGAATAGGGGGTACGGCTACACCTTC. Protein: CASGNRGYGYTF.

This clone was counted once. The J gene is TRBJ1-6, the V gene TRBV19, with a weak D call TRBD1 (5 bases). V was pared by 0 bases and J by 10 bases, with 13 bases between. Germline CDR1 and CDR2: LNHDA and SQIVND (reference sequence). CDR3 length: 15 amino acids. The CDR3 here is CASSIETGQESPLHF. CDR3 coding DNA: TGTGCCAGTAGTATAGAGACGGGGCAGGAGTCACCCCTCCACTTT.

The chain has TRBV7-9 and TRBJ1-1; 8 positions agree with TRBD1. With 5 bases clipped from V and 4 bases from J, the junction kept 6 bases outside the gene matches. Germline V gene data show CDR1 as SEHNR and CDR2 as FQNEAQ (reference sequence). The CDR3 is made up of 14 amino acids. CDR3 loop: CASSPPGQVTEAFF. In DNA form, the CDR3 reads TGTGCCAGCAGCCCGCCGGGACAGGTCACTGAAGCTTTCTTT.

The chain employs TRBV9 and TRBJ2-1, with TRBD2 identical over 11 bases. The CDR3 is 15 amino acids. Trimming removed 4 bases from V and 8 bases from J; junction bases left unmatched: 8. CDR1 and CDR2 from the germline V gene are SGDLS and YYNGEE. The CDR3 here is CASSISGGALDEQFF. Here the CDR3 DNA reads TGTGCCAGCAGCATTAGCGGGGGGGCCTTGGATGAGCAGTTCTTC.

The V call is TRBV5-1, the J call TRBJ2-5, with a tentative D call TRBD2 (7 bases). CDR1 and CDR2 (germline): SGHRS, YFSETQ. The CDR3 loop spans 14 amino acids. CDR3 protein: CPRSFRGGAETQYF. The CDR3 nucleotides read TGCCCCCGCAGCTTTAGGGGGGGGGCAGAGACCCAGTACTTC.

V usage is TRBV12-3 or TRBV12-4 and J usage is TRBJ1-1, with D uncertain. The CDR3 length is 13 residues. Trimming left V 2 bases short and J 1 base short, with 5 bases between. The CDR3 coding sequence is TGTGCCAGCAGTTTAATAGGGAACACTGAAGCTTTCTTT. This gives the protein CASSLIGNTEAFF.